This T cell receptor beta chain originates from a study of blood T cells in healthy people across ages. Findings of the study overall: Estimates based on one million T cells were treated as lower bounds.

PCR was performed a second time for roughly 6 to 12 cycles using a sample-barcoded 5' primer and a J-beta primer mix. TCRdb processed the 5' RACE reads anew with MiXCR; each CDR3 protein has one entry. The sample holds fewer than 900,000 distinct CDR3 sequences, around half seen once. The CDR3 contains 14 residues. The V and J ends lost 2 bases and 5 bases respectively, with 13 bases between them. The germline gives CDR1 SGHTA, CDR2 FQGTGA. This clonotype was detected a few times. Its matching antigen is unknown. The clonotype comes from a woman between 55 and 75 years old in good health. Sequencing used blood. V is TRBV7-3 and J is TRBJ2-7; D might be TRBD1 (6 bases). The CDR3 bases are TGTGCCAGCAGCTTATCAGGGGCTCAGGACGAGCAGTACTTC. This translates into CASSLSGAQDEQYF.